This passage covers 30 T cell receptor beta chains from one sample sequenced in a study of cytomegalovirus exposure and HLA in healthy donors. Primers for the PCR totalled 60 Vbeta and 13 Jbeta. Libraries were prepared by immunoSEQ multiplex PCR; TCRdb keeps only in-frame clonotypes and omits some of them. This table holds roughly 56,000 clones, 70% to 90% found once. The specimen was PBMCs. The origin of the receptors is a young man in good health and CMV-seronegative.

This clone has a single count. V is TRBV5-5 and J is TRBJ2-7; 10 bases are shared with TRBD1. V dropped 4 bases and J dropped 0; count of bases not matched to a gene: 16. This CDR3 is 19 amino acids long. The germline CDR1 and CDR2 sequences are SGHKS and YYEKEE (reference sequence). CDR3 sequence reads: CASSRGTGVGSSNSYEQYF. The DNA of the CDR3 is TGTGCCAGCAGCCGCGGGACAGGGGTTGGCTCCTCGAACTCCTACGAGCAGTACTTC. The full variable domain, in which reference TRBV5-5 and TRBJ2-7 provide the parts outside the CDR3, is DAGVTQSPTHLIKTRGQQVTLRCSPISGHKSVSWYQQVLGQGPQFIFQYYEKEERGRGNFPDRFSARQFPNYSSELNVNALLLGDSALYLCASSRGTGVGSSNSYEQYFGPGTRLTVT.

J is TRBJ2-2 and V is TRBV5-4; 14 bases match TRBD2. This CDR3 region has 18 residues. V was pared by 4 bases and J by 0 bases, with 5 bases of the junction left unmatched. Per germline, CDR1 SGHNT and CDR2 YYREEE (reference sequence). For the CDR3, the DNA is TGTGCCAGCAGCCCCCGACTAGCGGGGGGGCCGAACACCGGGGAGCTGTTTTTT. This gives the protein CASSPRLAGGPNTGELFF. Based on the CDR3 plus reference TRBV5-4 and TRBJ2-2, the full variable domain is ETGVTQSPTHLIKTRGQQVTLRCSSQSGHNTVSWYQQALGQGPQFIFQYYREEENGRGNFPPRFSGLQFPNYSSELNVNALELDDSALYLCASSPRLAGGPNTGELFFGEGSRLTVL.

The chain combines TRBV19 with TRBJ2-5; tentatively, D is TRBD2 (6 bases). The V end was cut by 1 base, the J end by 4 bases, with 10 bases between. The CDR3 totals 14 residues. CDR1 is LNHDA, CDR2 SQIVND, per germline (reference sequence). CDR3 DNA: TGTGCCAGTAGTATAGGGGCGGGATCAGAGACCCAGTACTTC. Translating it yields CASSIGAGSETQYF. The full variable domain, rest sourced from reference TRBV19 and TRBJ2-5, is DGGITQSPKYLFRKEGQNVTLSCEQNLNHDAMYWYRQDPGQGLRLIYYSQIVNDFQKGDIAEGYSVSREKKESFPLTVTSAQKNPTAFYLCASSIGAGSETQYFGPGTRLLVL.

V gene TRBV5-1 combines with J gene TRBJ2-7; 10 nucleotides line up with TRBD1. From germline, CDR1 is SGHRS and CDR2 YFSETQ. The CDR3 is 14 amino acids. V shed 3 bases and J 4 bases; nucleotides not matched to a gene: 4. CDR3 bases: TGCGCCAGCAGCTGGGGACAGGGGAGTTACGAGCAGTACTTC. Amino acid sequence: CASSWGQGSYEQYF.

V usage is TRBV4-1 and J usage is TRBJ1-3; D is possibly TRBD1 (5 bases). V was cut by 0 bases and J by 7 bases, with 7 bases left in between. The CDR3 loop spans 13 amino acids. Germline assignment: CDR1 MGHRA and CDR2 YSYEKL. The CDR3 reads CASSQDRANTIYF. Here the CDR3 DNA reads TGCGCCAGCAGCCAAGACAGGGCTAACACCATATATTTT.

The V call is TRBV18, the J call TRBJ2-7; 7 bases are a match to TRBD1. V gave up 6 bases and J gave up 0 bases; unmatched junction bases: 8. In germline, CDR1 is KGHSH, CDR2 LQKENI. CDR3 length: 15 residues. CDR3: CASSLSGQSSYEQYF. CDR3 coding DNA: TGTGCCAGCTCGCTGTCGGGACAGTCCTCCTACGAGCAGTACTTC.

This clone was recorded once. V usage is TRBV6-1 and J usage is TRBJ1-2, with D maybe TRBD1 (6 bases). The CDR3 has 14 amino acids. Between the trimmed V and J ends, which lost 1 base and 7 bases, there was a span of 13 bases. CDR1 and CDR2 from the germline V gene are MNHNS and SASEGT. The CDR3, as DNA: TGTGCCAGCAGTGAAGTGGCAGGGGCAGGTGGCTACACCTTC. Translated: CASSEVAGAGGYTF.

This clone was counted only a few times. The CDR3 is CSVAPGDLDSPLHF. In DNA, the CDR3 is TGCAGCGTTGCGCCAGGGGATTTGGATTCACCCCTCCACTTT. The chain has TRBV29-1 and TRBJ1-6; possibly TRBD1 for D (6 bases). Trimming cost V 4 bases and J 8 bases, with 15 bases left between them. This CDR3 comprises 14 residues. Germline V gene lookup returns CDR1 SQVTM and CDR2 ANQGSEA.

The CDR3 DNA reads as TGTGCCAGCAGCCCGGACAGCTATAGCAATCAGCCCCAGCATTTT. It codes for CASSPDSYSNQPQHF. This chain links TRBV6-5 with TRBJ1-5; the D gene is possibly TRBD1 (6 bases). The V gene lost 6 bases and the J gene lost 0 bases, with 12 bases spanning the gap. The CDR3 totals 15 residues. CDR1 and CDR2 (germline): MNHEY, SVGAGI.

The gene calls are TRBV5-1 and TRBJ1-4; 9 positions match TRBD1. This CDR3 is 13 amino acids long. The germline gives CDR1 SGHRS, CDR2 YFSETQ. The V segment lost 4 bases and the J segment 8 bases; nucleotides outside the gene matches: 3. The CDR3 coding sequence is TGCGCCAGCAGCCTAGACAGGGGGGAAAAACTGTTTTTT. Translation gives CASSLDRGEKLFF.

This rearrangement joins TRBV5-1 to TRBJ2-1, with a possible D match to TRBD2 (6 bases). CDR1 and CDR2 from the germline V gene are SGHRS and YFSETQ. The CDR3 contains 14 residues. V lost 2 bases and J lost 11, with 17 bases in between. The CDR3 loop is CASSFRDWIEQQFF. The DNA of the CDR3 is TGCGCCAGCAGCTTCCGGGACTGGATCGAACAGCAGTTCTTC.

The J gene is TRBJ1-5, the V gene TRBV10-1, with D hard to call. The CDR3 consists of 12 residues. CDR1 and CDR2 from the germline V gene are WNHNN and SYGVQD (reference sequence). V was cut by 9 bases and J by 0 bases, with 6 bases left in between. The CDR3 DNA reads TGCGCCAGAAATTATAGCAATCAGCCCCAGCATTTT. Amino acids: CARNYSNQPQHF.

The chain recombines TRBV30 with TRBJ2-5; D might be TRBD2 (5 bases). The CDR3 is 16 amino acids. Trimming stripped 5 bases from V and 2 bases from J, with 21 bases between. CDR1 is GTSNPN and CDR2 is SVGIG in the germline V gene (reference sequence). CDR3 nucleotide sequence: TGTGCCTGGGCCCCAAGACGGGGTGTTGGGCAAGAGACCCAGTACTTC. It specifies CAWAPRRGVGQETQYF.

This sequence joins TRBV5-1 and TRBJ2-3; possibly TRBD2 for D (5 bases). CDR1 and CDR2 (germline): SGHRS, YFSETQ. The CDR3 is 13 residues long. V was cut by 3 bases and J by 2 bases, with 7 bases left in between. This CDR3 reads CASSSGLTDTQYF. CDR3 DNA: TGCGCCAGCAGCTCCGGACTCACAGATACGCAGTATTTT.

The chain has TRBV9 and TRBJ1-1; D may be TRBD1 (6 bases). Between the trimmed V and J ends, which lost 3 bases and 0 bases, there was a span of 9 bases. CDR1 is SGDLS, CDR2 YYNGEE, per germline. This CDR3 contains 14 residues. CDR3 bases: TGTGCCAGCAGCGAAACAGGGATGAACACTGAAGCTTTCTTT. Encoded protein: CASSETGMNTEAFF. The entire variable domain, with the rest obtained from reference TRBV9 and TRBJ1-1, is as follows: DSGVTQTPKHLITATGQRVTLRCSPRSGDLSVYWYQQSLDQGLQFLIQYYNGEERAKGNILERFSAQQFPDLHSELNLSSLELGDSALYFCASSETGMNTEAFFGQGTRLTVV.

This clone has a handful of counts. The same CDR3 also results from other DNA sequences found in this sample. The rearrangement links TRBV14 to TRBJ1-4; unclear D gene. In germline, CDR1 is SGHDN, CDR2 FVKESK. CDR3 length: 13 residues. Deletions cut 2 bases from V and 8 bases from J, with 9 bases between. CDR3 nucleotide sequence: TGTGCCAGCAGCCAACCGGGAGGGGAAAAACTGTTTTTT. Translating gives CASSQPGGEKLFF.

This chain uses TRBV9 with TRBJ2-1, with D perhaps matching TRBD1 (5 bases). This CDR3 contains 15 residues. Trimming shortened V by 0 bases and J by 10 bases, and 17 bases separated the two germline ends. Germline CDR1 reads SGDLS; CDR2 reads YYNGEE. The DNA for the CDR3 is TGTGCCAGCAGCGTAGAGGGGTCAGGTATACGGGAGCAGTTCTTC. Translated: CASSVEGSGIREQFF.

The chain recombines TRBV11-3 with TRBJ2-7, with TRBD2 matching 7 bases. The CDR3 sequence is 13 residues long. The V gene's germline CDR1 is SGHNT and CDR2 YENEEA. With V trimmed by 5 bases and J by 6 bases, 7 bases remained unmatched. In DNA form, the CDR3 reads TGTGCCAGCAGCCCAATATCGGGAGGCGAGCAGTACTTC. Protein sequence: CASSPISGGEQYF.

V gene TRBV28 combines with J gene TRBJ1-5, with 9 bases matching TRBD1. The V segment lost 7 bases and the J segment 4 bases; nucleotides outside the gene matches: 5. This CDR3 region has 14 residues. Germline CDR1 MDHEN, CDR2 SYDVKM. CDR3 in DNA: TGTGCCAGCATACACAGGGGGCGAAATCAGCCCCAGCATTTT. Translated: CASIHRGRNQPQHF.

This chain links TRBV6-5 with TRBJ1-1; 8 nucleotides align to TRBD1. CDR1 and CDR2 (germline): MNHEY, SVGAGI. CDR3 size: 13 residues. With V trimmed by 7 bases and J by 7 bases, 8 bases remained unmatched. CDR3 in amino acids: CASTRQGWNEAFF. CDR3 DNA sequence: TGTGCCAGCACCCGACAGGGGTGGAATGAAGCTTTCTTT.

This clone was counted a single time. The V gene is TRBV14, the J gene TRBJ2-3; D ambiguous. Deletions cut 3 bases from V and 0 bases from J, with 13 bases between. The CDR3 runs 16 residues. From germline, CDR1 is SGHDN and CDR2 FVKESK. The chain's CDR3 is CASSQSNYISTDTQYF. The CDR3 nucleotides read TGTGCCAGCAGCCAGTCTAACTACATAAGCACAGATACGCAGTATTTT.

The chain employs TRBV6-1 and TRBJ1-5; no reliable D call. V lost 7 bases and J 0 bases, leaving 7 bases between the germline ends. Germline V gene lookup returns CDR1 MNHNS and CDR2 SASEGT. The CDR3 extends over 13 amino acids. CDR3 nucleotides: TGTGCCAGCATGAGGAATAGCAATCAGCCCCAGCATTTT. Translating gives CASMRNSNQPQHF.

This rearrangement joins TRBV28 to TRBJ1-6; a weak D match, TRBD1 (5 bases). Germline CDR1 is MDHEN and CDR2 is SYDVKM. The CDR3 runs to 14 residues. Trimming pared 2 bases from V and 9 bases from J, leaving 11 bases between. In DNA, the CDR3 is TGTGCCAGCAGTTTAGCAGGGCATAGTTCACCCCTCCACTTT. It is translated as CASSLAGHSSPLHF.

V usage is TRBV7-3 and J usage is TRBJ2-3, with 12 nucleotides matching TRBD2. The CDR3 totals 15 residues. Losses at the gene ends were 4 bases for V and 5 bases for J; bases not matched to a gene: 4. Germline lookup yields CDR1 SGHTA and CDR2 FQGTGA. CDR3 DNA sequence: TGTGCCAGCAGCTCTAGCGGGGGGGCCCAAGATACGCAGTATTTT. Its protein is CASSSSGGAQDTQYF.

This clone was recorded only once. The J gene is TRBJ2-7, the V gene TRBV30; TRBD1 might be the D (6 bases). Germline values: CDR1 GTSNPN, CDR2 SVGIG (reference sequence). Trimming removed 2 bases at V and 7 bases at J, with 15 bases between. The CDR3 sequence is 13 residues long. The CDR3 protein is CAWSKTGPLEQYF. CDR3 sequence (DNA): TGTGCCTGGAGTAAGACAGGCCCTCTGGAGCAGTACTTC.

The V gene is TRBV19, the J gene TRBJ1-2; possibly TRBD1 for D (5 bases). The CDR3 length is 13 residues. The V and J ends lost 3 bases and 5 bases respectively, with 10 bases between them. The germline V gene encodes CDR1 LNHDA and CDR2 SQIVND (reference sequence). The CDR3 bases are TGTGCCAGTAGTATCCCGGCAGGGTATGGCTACACCTTC. It specifies CASSIPAGYGYTF.

This clone occurred a few times. The chain employs TRBV4-1 and TRBJ1-5, with D unresolved. The ends were cut back, 3 bases at V and 2 bases at J, with 5 bases in the middle. The CDR3 loop spans 13 amino acids. CDR1 is MGHRA, CDR2 YSYEKL, per germline. This CDR3 reads CASSHLRNQPQHF. Written as DNA, the CDR3 is TGCGCCAGCAGCCACCTACGCAATCAGCCCCAGCATTTT.

The chain is built from TRBV20-1 and TRBJ2-1; D is undetermined. CDR3 length equals 11 residues. The V gene lost 7 bases and the J gene lost 5 bases, with 9 bases spanning the gap. Looked up from germline, CDR1 is DFQATT and CDR2 is SNEGSKA (reference sequence). DNA for the CDR3: TGCAGTGGGCCGACACACAATGAGCAGTTCTTC. This sequence encodes CSGPTHNEQFF.

The chain carries TRBV9 and TRBJ1-1; tentatively, D is TRBD1 (6 bases). CDR1 is SGDLS and CDR2 is YYNGEE in the germline V gene. The CDR3 totals 15 residues. V lost 4 bases and J lost 7, with 20 bases in between. The CDR3 spells CASSSRGTLRGEAFF. DNA of the CDR3: TGTGCCAGCAGCTCTCGAGGAACCCTCAGGGGTGAAGCTTTCTTT.

As regards this clone: The junction differs from germline at one of its ends, possibly a read error. V and J are TRBV7-7 and TRBJ2-2; a possible D gene is TRBD2 (5 bases). CDR1 and CDR2 from the germline V gene are SSHAT and FNYEAQ (reference sequence). The CDR3 totals 15 residues. DNA for the CDR3: TGTGCTAGCAGCTTGGAGGTGACGGGTCCCGGGGAGCTGTTTTTT. Protein sequence: CASSLEVTGPGELFF.